This is a list of T cell receptor beta chains from one sample in a study of T cell responses to AZD1222 COVID-19 vaccine. Method: immunoSEQ multiplex PCR; TCRdb's copy keeps in-frame clones and lacks some. The sample includes about 140,000 clones, approximately 95% of them seen just once. Specimen: peripheral blood, collected on day 0 of MenACWY control vaccination. The receptor source for this set is an adult in good health. Both conserved end residues are part of each CDR3. The order of the fields is V gene, J gene, clone size, D gene, CDR3 DNA, CDR3 protein. A D gene is named only where the DNA matches it firmly. Not every row has a clone size; where given, it reads once, few, many or a size class.

v_call: TRBV7-8
j_call: TRBJ1-1
clone_size: -
d_call: -
cdr3_nt: TGTGCCAGCAGCAAAAACAGGGTGGGGACTGAAGCTTTCTTT
cdr3_aa: CASSKNRVGTEAFF

v_call: TRBV7-9
j_call: TRBJ1-1
clone_size: -
d_call: TRBD1
cdr3_nt: TGTGCCAGCGATAAAGGGGGCGGCACTGAAGCTTTCTTT
cdr3_aa: CASDKGGGTEAFF

v_call: TRBV4-1
j_call: TRBJ1-2
clone_size: few
d_call: -
cdr3_nt: TGCGCCAGCAGCCAATCCAGGGGTTCCTATGGCTACACCTTC
cdr3_aa: CASSQSRGSYGYTF

v_call: TRBV24-1
j_call: TRBJ2-2
clone_size: -
d_call: -
cdr3_nt: TGTGCCACCAGTAAGGATATCGGGGAGCTGTTTTTT
cdr3_aa: CATSKDIGELFF

v_call: TRBV19
j_call: TRBJ2-5
clone_size: -
d_call: TRBD2
cdr3_nt: TGTGCCAGTAGTATGGGAGCGGGATGGGAGACCCAGTACTTC
cdr3_aa: CASSMGAGWETQYF

v_call: TRBV2
j_call: TRBJ2-1
clone_size: -
d_call: TRBD2
cdr3_nt: TGTGCCAGCAGACTTAGCGGGGGGGCCGACAATGAGCAGTTCTTC
cdr3_aa: CASRLSGGADNEQFF

v_call: TRBV14
j_call: TRBJ1-4
clone_size: -
d_call: -
cdr3_nt: TGTGCCAGCAGCCAGCACGGGACGGCAAATGAAAAACTGTTTTTT
cdr3_aa: CASSQHGTANEKLFF

v_call: TRBV15
j_call: TRBJ2-5
clone_size: -
d_call: TRBD1
cdr3_nt: TGTGCCACCAGCAGAGTTCTTGGGACAGGGATTTTAGGAGAGACCCAGTACTTC
cdr3_aa: CATSRVLGTGILGETQYF

v_call: TRBV19
j_call: TRBJ1-1
clone_size: -
d_call: TRBD1
cdr3_nt: TGTGCCAGTAGTATAGTTTCAGGGGGCGAAGCTTTCTTT
cdr3_aa: CASSIVSGGEAFF

v_call: TRBV5-6
j_call: TRBJ2-3
clone_size: -
d_call: -
cdr3_nt: TGTGCCAGCAGCTCTTTTCACGCCACAGATACGCAGTATTTT
cdr3_aa: CASSSFHATDTQYF

v_call: TRBV7-2
j_call: TRBJ2-6
clone_size: -
d_call: TRBD2
cdr3_nt: TGTGCCAGCAGCTTCGGGGGGACTTTTAGCTCTGGGGCCAACGTCCTGACTTTC
cdr3_aa: CASSFGGTFSSGANVLTF

v_call: TRBV5-1
j_call: TRBJ2-2
clone_size: -
d_call: TRBD1
cdr3_nt: TGCGCCAGCAGCGTTGGGACAGGGGGATCTGACGGGGAGCTGTTTTTT
cdr3_aa: CASSVGTGGSDGELFF

v_call: TRBV5-1
j_call: TRBJ1-1
clone_size: once
d_call: -
cdr3_nt: TGCGCCAGCAGCTTGGAAAGCATACCCTACACTGAAGCTTTCTTT
cdr3_aa: CASSLESIPYTEAFF

v_call: TRBV3-1/TRBV3-2
j_call: TRBJ1-1
clone_size: -
d_call: TRBD1
cdr3_nt: TGTGCCAGCAGCCACACCTGGGACAGGGTGAACACTGAAGCTTTCTTT
cdr3_aa: CASSHTWDRVNTEAFF

v_call: TRBV6-6
j_call: TRBJ1-5
clone_size: once
d_call: -
cdr3_nt: TGTGCCAGCAGCCACGGCCATAATCAGCCCCAGCATTTT
cdr3_aa: CASSHGHNQPQHF

v_call: TRBV28
j_call: TRBJ2-1
clone_size: -
d_call: TRBD2
cdr3_nt: TGTGCCAGCAGTCTAGGGAGGGCCGGCGAGCAGTTCTTC
cdr3_aa: CASSLGRAGEQFF

v_call: TRBV7-7
j_call: TRBJ2-5
clone_size: -
d_call: TRBD2
cdr3_nt: TGTGCCAGCAGCCTGGGGTTAGCGGGGGTTCTGGGGGAGACCCAGTACTTC
cdr3_aa: CASSLGLAGVLGETQYF

v_call: TRBV7-6
j_call: TRBJ2-1
clone_size: -
d_call: -
cdr3_nt: TGTGCCAGCAGCTTATCGGGGAACAATGAGCAGTTCTTC
cdr3_aa: CASSLSGNNEQFF

v_call: TRBV15
j_call: TRBJ1-2
clone_size: once
d_call: -
cdr3_nt: TGTGCCACCAGCAGATTGGGGGACCCCAGTAGTGGCTACACCTTC
cdr3_aa: CATSRLGDPSSGYTF

v_call: TRBV6-5
j_call: TRBJ1-1
clone_size: -
d_call: -
cdr3_nt: TGTGCCAGCAGACGACGTGGGACGGCGAACACTGAAGCTTTCTTT
cdr3_aa: CASRRRGTANTEAFF

v_call: TRBV27
j_call: TRBJ1-5
clone_size: -
d_call: -
cdr3_nt: TGTGCCAGCAGTTTGGGAGGGGTCGGTCAGCCCCAGCATTTT
cdr3_aa: CASSLGGVGQPQHF

v_call: TRBV28
j_call: TRBJ1-1
clone_size: -
d_call: -
cdr3_nt: TGTGCCAGCAGTTTCAACCCGAGGCTGGGAGCTTTCTTT
cdr3_aa: CASSFNPRLGAFF

v_call: TRBV28
j_call: TRBJ2-7
clone_size: -
d_call: -
cdr3_nt: TGTGCCAGCAGAAGGATCGGGAGTGGGGACGAGCAGTACTTC
cdr3_aa: CASRRIGSGDEQYF

v_call: TRBV18
j_call: TRBJ2-2
clone_size: -
d_call: -
cdr3_nt: TGTGCCAGCTCCCCACTCGGGGCGGGGAACACCGGGGAGCTGTTTTTT
cdr3_aa: CASSPLGAGNTGELFF

v_call: TRBV9
j_call: TRBJ1-2
clone_size: -
d_call: -
cdr3_nt: TGTGCCAGCAGCGTAGAGTCCCCGTTTCCCGGGGCGAGTGGCTACACCTTC
cdr3_aa: CASSVESPFPGASGYTF

v_call: TRBV6-1
j_call: TRBJ1-5
clone_size: -
d_call: -
cdr3_nt: TGTGCCAGCAGTGAAGCGCAAGGGTCCGGCAATCAGCCCCAGCATTTT
cdr3_aa: CASSEAQGSGNQPQHF

v_call: TRBV7-8
j_call: TRBJ1-5
clone_size: few
d_call: TRBD1
cdr3_nt: TGTGCCAGCAGCGGCCGACAGGGGGTCAATCAGCCCCAGCATTTT
cdr3_aa: CASSGRQGVNQPQHF